The source of this T cell receptor (beta chain) is a study of human T cells and chemical hapten exposure. The time point denotes: patch test 1, 2 weeks after DPC sensitization. Specified treatment: therapeutic diphenylcyclopropenone sensitization with weekly scalp DPC. Patients had alopecia, were aged 18 to 70, and were not pregnant. The starting material, unfractionated whole blood, was used for total RNA extraction. This CDR3 region has 16 residues. Germline CDR1 reads SGHRS; CDR2 reads YFSETQ. With V trimmed by 4 bases and J by 5 bases, 12 bases remained unmatched. TCRdb ran MiXCR on the RACE reads and lists one entry per CDR3 protein. In the table there are some 77,000 distinct CDR3 sequences, 10% of which are singletons. In its sample, this clonotype was seen a few times.

The gene calls are TRBV5-1 and TRBJ2-5; 9 bases line up with TRBD1. The material was whole blood, obtained in connection with sensitization to the hapten diphenylcyclopropenone (DPC). This TCR was recovered from a woman in her forties or fifties with alopecia areata. Some clones in this sample may be carry-over from other donors' samples. This CDR3 is CASSNRDREFEETQYF. The CDR3 DNA is TGCGCCAGCAGCAACCGGGACAGGGAGTTTGAGGAGACCCAGTACTTC.